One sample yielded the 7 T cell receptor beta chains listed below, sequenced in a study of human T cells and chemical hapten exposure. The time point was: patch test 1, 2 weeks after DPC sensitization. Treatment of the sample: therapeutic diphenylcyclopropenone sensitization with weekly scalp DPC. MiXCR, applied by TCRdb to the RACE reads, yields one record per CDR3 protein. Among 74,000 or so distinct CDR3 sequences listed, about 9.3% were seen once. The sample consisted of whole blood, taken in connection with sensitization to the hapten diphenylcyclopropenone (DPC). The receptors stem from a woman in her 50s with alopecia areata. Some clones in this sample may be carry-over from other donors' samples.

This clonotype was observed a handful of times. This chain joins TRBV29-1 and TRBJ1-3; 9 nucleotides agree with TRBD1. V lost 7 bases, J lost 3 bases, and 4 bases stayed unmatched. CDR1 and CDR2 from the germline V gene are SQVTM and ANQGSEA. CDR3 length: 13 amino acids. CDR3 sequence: CSATGGGGNTIYF. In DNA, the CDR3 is TGCAGCGCCACAGGGGGCGGTGGAAACACCATATATTTT.

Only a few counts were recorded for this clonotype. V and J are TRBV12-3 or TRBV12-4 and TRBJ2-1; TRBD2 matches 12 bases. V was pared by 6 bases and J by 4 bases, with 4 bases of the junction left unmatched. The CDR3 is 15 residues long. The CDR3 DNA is TGTGCCAGCAGGGCACTAGCGGGAGGTTACAATGAGCAGTTCTTC. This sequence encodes CASRALAGGYNEQFF.

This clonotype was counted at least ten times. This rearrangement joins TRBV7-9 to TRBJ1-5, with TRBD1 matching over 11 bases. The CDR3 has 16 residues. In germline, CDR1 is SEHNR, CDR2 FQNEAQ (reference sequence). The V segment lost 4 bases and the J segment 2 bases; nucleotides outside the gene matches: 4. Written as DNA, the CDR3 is TGTGCCAGCAGCTGGGGGACAGGGGGTGGCAATCAGCCCCAGCATTTT. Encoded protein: CASSWGTGGGNQPQHF.

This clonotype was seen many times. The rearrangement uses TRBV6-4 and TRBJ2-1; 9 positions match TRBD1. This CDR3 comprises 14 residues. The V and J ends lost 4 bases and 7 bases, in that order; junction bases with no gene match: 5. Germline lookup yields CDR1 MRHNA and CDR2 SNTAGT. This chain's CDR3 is CASSGGQGGNEQFF. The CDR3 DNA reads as TGTGCCAGCAGTGGGGGACAGGGCGGGAATGAGCAGTTCTTC.

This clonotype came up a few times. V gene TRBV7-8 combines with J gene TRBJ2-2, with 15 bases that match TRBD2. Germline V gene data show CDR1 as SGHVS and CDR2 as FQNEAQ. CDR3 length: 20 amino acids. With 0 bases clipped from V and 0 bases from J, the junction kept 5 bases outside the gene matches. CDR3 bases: TGTGCCAGCAGCTTAGCGGGGACTAGCGGGAGGTCCGCGAACACCGGGGAGCTGTTTTTT. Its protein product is CASSLAGTSGRSANTGELFF.

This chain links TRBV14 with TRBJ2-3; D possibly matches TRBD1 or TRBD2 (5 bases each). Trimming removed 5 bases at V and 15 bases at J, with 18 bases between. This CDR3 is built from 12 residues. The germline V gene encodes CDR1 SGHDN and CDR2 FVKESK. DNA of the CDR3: TGTGCCAGCAGCTTCCGGGACGGTGGCCTCTATTTT. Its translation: CASSFRDGGLYF.

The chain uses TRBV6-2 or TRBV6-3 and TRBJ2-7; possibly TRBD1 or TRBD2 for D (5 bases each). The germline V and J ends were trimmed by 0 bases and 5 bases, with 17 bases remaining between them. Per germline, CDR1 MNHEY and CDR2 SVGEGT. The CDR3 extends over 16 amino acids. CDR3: CASSYSGQAVGHEQYF. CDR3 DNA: TGTGCCAGCAGTTACTCGGGGCAAGCGGTCGGACACGAGCAGTACTTC.